What follows is one T cell receptor beta chain and its context. Its target is not known. The data were taken from a study of blood T cells in healthy people across ages. Study results and caveats: When set beside aged donors, long-lived donors presented more naive CD4+ cells and higher diversity.

Per germline, CDR1 SQVTM and CDR2 ANQGSEA. The CDR3 totals 12 residues. Trimming cost V 5 bases and J 3 bases, with 11 bases left between them. The authors ran a second PCR of 7 to 11 cycles using a sample-barcoded 5' primer and a J-beta primer mix. MiXCR, run by TCRdb on the 5' RACE reads, gives a single entry per CDR3 protein. This table has some 710,000 distinct CDR3 sequences, 46% appearing once. The chain has TRBV29-1 and TRBJ2-7; perhaps TRBD1 as D (5 bases). Sequenced sample: blood. The receptor's source is an elderly man in good health. The CDR3 region is CSVSIQDYEQYF. CDR3 nucleotides: TGCAGCGTTTCCATACAGGACTACGAGCAGTACTTC.